This T cell receptor (beta chain) was observed in a study of spatial heterogeneity in lung cancer. On the study more broadly: Sequencing was performed on follow-up PBMC samples when available, collected at a median of about two years after resection. For the average unique TCR and UMI combination, more than eight occurrences appeared in raw reads.

Trimming shortened V by 2 bases and J by 4 bases, and 12 bases separated the two germline ends. The germline CDR1 and CDR2 sequences are SGHAT and FQDESV (reference sequence). CDR3 size: 14 residues. This clonotype was observed a handful of times. Every TCR cDNA molecule bore a unique molecular identifier. TCRdb re-analysed the 5' RACE reads in MiXCR, keeping a single row per CDR3 protein. Of 110,000 or so distinct CDR3 sequences listed, 10% to 13% are singletons. Time point here: blood at routine non-recurrence follow-up after resection. Whole RNA came from tumor, nontumor lung or frozen PBMC and was sequenced without being sorted.

The V and J genes are TRBV11-1 and TRBJ2-7; D gene ambiguous. The input for sequencing was PBMCs, taken at follow-up. This receptor was identified in a female donor with early-stage non-small cell lung cancer. The CDR3 DNA follows: TGTGCCAGCAGCTTACGACAAGGTCGGTACGAGCAGTACTTC. As protein: CASSLRQGRYEQYF.